This T cell receptor (beta chain) appears in the sequencing data of a study of cytomegalovirus exposure and HLA in healthy donors. Study results and caveats: TCR beta V- and J-gene trimming, according to a later analysis, was linked to a missense DCLRE1C variant. The classifier was said to identify cytomegalovirus status with high specificity and sensitivity. A later analysis associated approximately 17,000 TCR beta sequences with HLA alleles at a 0.05 false discovery rate.

For this clone: The antigen is unknown.

Primers for the PCR totalled 60 Vbeta and 13 Jbeta. The method was immunoSEQ multiplex PCR; TCRdb's version includes in-frame clones alone and lacks a portion of them. The repertoire has about 170,000 clones, 70% to 90% of them found once; the top ten carry approximately 2.5%. The CDR3 runs 15 residues. CDR1 and CDR2 from the germline V gene are KGHSY and FQNENV. The ends were cut back, 0 bases at V and 0 bases at J, with 8 bases in the middle. Donors counted as nominally healthy when sampled, yet unrecorded immune exposures were likely. The sequence was obtained from a man aged 30 to 45 in good health and CMV-seropositive. This sequence joins TRBV16 and TRBJ1-1; D gene ambiguous. The sequencing input was PBMCs. CDR3 DNA: TGTGCCAGCAGCCAATCGAGCAGGATGAACACTGAAGCTTTCTTT. Its translation is CASSQSSRMNTEAFF.